A single sample gave rise to the 4 T cell receptor beta chains below, sequenced in a study of blood T cell repertoires in COVID-19. Only in-frame clones appear in the TCRdb table, and some are missing; sequencing was by immunoSEQ multiplex PCR. The sample contains tens of thousands of clones, roughly 78% of which appear only once. What was sequenced was peripheral blood. Receptors were obtained from a man between 50 and 59 years old with active or convalescent COVID-19.

The V gene is TRBV15, the J gene TRBJ1-3; the match to TRBD1 covers 7 bases. V trimming: 2 bases; J trimming: 1 base; junction bases outside the gene matches: 8. CDR1 is LNHNV and CDR2 is YYDKDF in the germline V gene (reference sequence). The CDR3 covers 17 residues. The CDR3 is CATSRPGQVGSGNTIYF. The CDR3, as DNA: TGTGCCACCAGCAGACCCGGACAGGTTGGGTCTGGAAACACCATATATTTT.

The genes are TRBV19 and TRBJ2-7, with 9 bases fitting TRBD1. The CDR3 has 14 residues. Per germline, CDR1 LNHDA and CDR2 SQIVND (reference sequence). J lost 6 bases, V lost 5 bases, and 8 bases had no gene match. CDR3 nucleotides: TGTGCCAGTAGTGCCCCGGGACAGGGAGGCGAGCAGTACTTC. Its protein is CASSAPGQGGEQYF.

V is TRBV6-5 and J is TRBJ1-1; TRBD1 aligns across 9 bases. This CDR3 region has 15 residues. The germline CDR1 and CDR2 sequences are MNHEY and SVGAGI. Trimming removed 6 bases from V and 4 bases from J; junction bases left unmatched: 9. Here the CDR3 reads CASSVPGQGGTEAFF. CDR3 sequence (DNA): TGTGCCAGCAGCGTACCGGGACAGGGAGGCACTGAAGCTTTCTTT.

The chain carries TRBV9 and TRBJ1-4, with TRBD1 matching 8 bases. Germline V gives CDR1 SGDLS, CDR2 YYNGEE. The ends lost 2 bases at V and 3 bases at J; junction bases unmatched: 3. This CDR3 spans 15 amino acids. The CDR3 protein is CASSVMDRANEKLFF. Here the CDR3 DNA reads TGTGCCAGCAGCGTCATGGACAGGGCTAATGAAAAACTGTTTTTT. The full variable domain, in which reference TRBV9 and TRBJ1-4 provide the parts outside the CDR3, is DSGVTQTPKHLITATGQRVTLRCSPRSGDLSVYWYQQSLDQGLQFLIQYYNGEERAKGNILERFSAQQFPDLHSELNLSSLELGDSALYFCASSVMDRANEKLFFGSGTQLSVL.